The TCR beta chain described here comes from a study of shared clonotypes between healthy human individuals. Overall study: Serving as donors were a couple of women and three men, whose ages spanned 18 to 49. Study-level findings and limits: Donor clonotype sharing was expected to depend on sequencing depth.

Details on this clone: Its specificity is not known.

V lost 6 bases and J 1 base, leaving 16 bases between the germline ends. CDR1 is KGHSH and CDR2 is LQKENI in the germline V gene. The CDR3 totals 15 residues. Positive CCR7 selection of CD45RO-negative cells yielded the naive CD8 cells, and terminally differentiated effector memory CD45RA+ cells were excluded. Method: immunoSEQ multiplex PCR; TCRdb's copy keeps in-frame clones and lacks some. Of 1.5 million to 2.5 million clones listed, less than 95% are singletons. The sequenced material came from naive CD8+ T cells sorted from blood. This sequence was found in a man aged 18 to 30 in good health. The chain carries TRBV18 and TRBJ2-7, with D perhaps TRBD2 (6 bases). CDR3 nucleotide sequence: TGTGCCAGCTCTTCTGAGCGGGCCTATTCCTACGAGCAGTACTTC. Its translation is CASSSERAYSYEQYF. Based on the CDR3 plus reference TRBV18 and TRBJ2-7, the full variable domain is NAGVMQNPRHLVRRRGQEARLRCSPMKGHSHVYWYRQLPEEGLKFMVYLQKENIIDESGMPKERFSAEFPKEGPSILRIQQVVRGDSAAYFCASSSERAYSYEQYFGPGTRLTVT.